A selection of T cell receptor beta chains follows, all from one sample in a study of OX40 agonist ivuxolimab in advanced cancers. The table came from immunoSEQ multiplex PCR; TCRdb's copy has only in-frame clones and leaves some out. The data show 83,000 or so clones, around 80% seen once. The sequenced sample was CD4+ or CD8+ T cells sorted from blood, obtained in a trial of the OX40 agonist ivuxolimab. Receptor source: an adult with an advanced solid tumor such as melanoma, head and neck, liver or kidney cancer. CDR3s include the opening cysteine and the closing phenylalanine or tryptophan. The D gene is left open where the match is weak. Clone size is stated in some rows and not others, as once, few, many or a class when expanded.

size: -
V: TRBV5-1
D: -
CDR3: CASSPLRMGGDKEQFF

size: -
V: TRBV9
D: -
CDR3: CASSRQGWNTEAFF

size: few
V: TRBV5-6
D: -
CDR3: CASSLIGRQPQHF

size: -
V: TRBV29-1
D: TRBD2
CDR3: CSVTTSGGTDTQYF

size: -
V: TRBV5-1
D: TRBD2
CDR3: CASKAGTSGGYEQYF

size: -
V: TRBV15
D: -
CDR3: CATSRDQSWGSPLHF

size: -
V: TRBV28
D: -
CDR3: CASSSPPPGVEEKLFF

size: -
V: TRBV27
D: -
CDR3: CASPGVPGEKLFF

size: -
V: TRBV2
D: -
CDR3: CASSVFGGSNQPQHF

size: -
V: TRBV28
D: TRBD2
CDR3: CASSFRGDSYEQYF

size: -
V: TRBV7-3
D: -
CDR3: CASSPSVNSGEQYF

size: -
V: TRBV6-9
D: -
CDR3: CATPRRTSYEQYF

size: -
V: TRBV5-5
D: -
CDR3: CASSLRGEEEPQHF

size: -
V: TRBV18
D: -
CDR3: CASSPPGGQGQRTQYF

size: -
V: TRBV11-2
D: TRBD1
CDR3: CASSLTGQVNTEAFF